The 23 T cell receptor beta chains in this list originate from one sample, sequenced in a study of T cell responses to AZD1222 COVID-19 vaccine. Sequencing used immunoSEQ multiplex PCR; TCRdb keeps in-frame clones, though not all of them. This table has some 130,000 clones, 88% appearing once. Specimen: peripheral blood, collected on day 0 of AZD1222 vaccination. The receptors shown here come from an adult in good health.

This clone was counted only a few times. This rearrangement joins TRBV19 to TRBJ2-2; D is possibly TRBD2 (6 bases). Trimming pared 5 bases from V and 6 bases from J, leaving 13 bases between. CDR3 size: 14 residues. Germline loops: CDR1 LNHDA, CDR2 SQIVND (reference sequence). The CDR3 DNA reads TGTGCCAGTAGTGTTAGGGAGGACGCCGGGGAGCTGTTTTTT. It translates to CASSVREDAGELFF.

The chain recombines TRBV5-1 with TRBJ1-1, with 7 positions matching TRBD1. The CDR3 is 14 residues long. With 4 bases clipped from V and 4 bases from J, the junction kept 7 bases outside the gene matches. Germline V gene sequence: CDR1 SGHRS, CDR2 YFSETQ. CDR3 region: CASSAQGSSTEAFF. Written as DNA, the CDR3 is TGCGCCAGCAGCGCACAGGGGAGTAGCACTGAAGCTTTCTTT.

The chain is built from TRBV12-5 and TRBJ2-1; TRBD2 might be the D (5 bases). The germline CDR1 and CDR2 sequences are LGHNT and FRNRAP. The CDR3 runs 15 residues. Trimming removed 5 bases from V and 0 bases from J, with 11 bases in between. DNA of the CDR3: TGTGCTAGTGGTCCCCTAGCAACCTCCTACAATGAGCAGTTCTTC. The encoded protein is CASGPLATSYNEQFF.

The chain employs TRBV12-5 and TRBJ2-3; 10 positions agree with TRBD1. The germline V gene has CDR1 LGHNT and CDR2 FRNRAP. V shed 1 base and J 2 bases; nucleotides not matched to a gene: 3. This CDR3 is 16 amino acids long. CDR3 coding DNA: TGTGCTAGTGGTTTGGCGGGACAGGGGAACACAGATACGCAGTATTTT. It codes for CASGLAGQGNTDTQYF.

This chain joins TRBV7-2 and TRBJ2-7; D gene uncertain. V was pared by 5 bases and J by 5 bases, with 13 bases between. This CDR3 comprises 13 residues. Germline CDR1 is SGHTA and CDR2 is FQGNSA. The DNA of the CDR3 is TGTGCCAGCAGCCTCCAGCCCGGTCACGAGCAGTACTTC. Protein product: CASSLQPGHEQYF. Combining the CDR3 with reference TRBV7-2 and TRBJ2-7 gives the whole variable domain GAGVSQSPSNKVTEKGKDVELRCDPISGHTALYWYRQSLGQGLEFLIYFQGNSAPDKSGLPSDRFSAERTGGSVSTLTIQRTQQEDSAVYLCASSLQPGHEQYFGPGTRLTVT.

The J gene is TRBJ1-6, the V gene TRBV14; D is unresolved. The CDR3 consists of 12 residues. Trimming left V 6 bases short and J 7 bases short, with 7 bases between. In germline, CDR1 is SGHDN, CDR2 FVKESK. CDR3 DNA: TGTGCCAGCAGTCGGACCAATTCACCCCTCCACTTT. Encoded protein: CASSRTNSPLHF. Together with reference TRBV14 and TRBJ1-6, the CDR3 gives the full variable domain: EAGVTQFPSHSVIEKGQTVTLRCDPISGHDNLYWYRRVMGKEIKFLLHFVKESKQDESGMPNNRFLAERTGGTYSTLKVQPAELEDSGVYFCASSRTNSPLHFGNGTRLTVT.

This CDR3 reads CASSLFVRGRETQYF. The CDR3 nucleotides read TGTGCCAGCAGTTTGTTCGTAAGGGGCCGAGAGACCCAGTACTTC. The J gene is TRBJ2-5, the V gene TRBV28; D might be TRBD1 (5 bases). The CDR3 sequence is 15 residues long. Germline V gene data show CDR1 as MDHEN and CDR2 as SYDVKM. V dropped 3 bases and J dropped 4 bases, with 15 bases sitting between them.

This clone showed up just once. V usage is TRBV10-3 and J usage is TRBJ1-1; 7 positions match TRBD1. The CDR3 is 12 amino acids. CDR1 and CDR2 (germline): ENHRY, SYGVKD. The V segment lost 6 bases and the J segment 4 bases; nucleotides outside the gene matches: 2. The DNA for the CDR3 is TGTGCCATCAGGCAGGGGGGCACTGAAGCTTTCTTT. Translation gives CAIRQGGTEAFF.

The chain joins TRBV10-3 to TRBJ2-1, with unresolved D. This CDR3 region has 17 residues. Looked up from germline, CDR1 is ENHRY and CDR2 is SYGVKD. Trimming took 3 bases from V and 0 from J, leaving 15 bases between them. CDR3 DNA: TGTGCCATCAGTGAAACAGTAGGGCATGGCTCCTACAATGAGCAGTTCTTC. It is translated as CAISETVGHGSYNEQFF.

The genes are TRBV27 and TRBJ2-7, with a tentative D call TRBD2 (6 bases). Trimming shortened V by 5 bases and J by 0 bases, and 14 bases separated the two germline ends. The CDR3 is 15 residues long. The V gene's germline CDR1 is MNHEY and CDR2 SMNVEV (reference sequence). This chain's CDR3 is CASSPQSGRSYEQYF. Here the CDR3 DNA reads TGTGCCAGCAGTCCCCAAAGCGGGCGCTCCTACGAGCAGTACTTC.

The genes are TRBV6-2 or TRBV6-3 and TRBJ2-2; 10 nucleotides line up with TRBD2. Losses at the gene ends were 6 bases for V and 0 bases for J; bases not matched to a gene: 10. The CDR3 is made up of 18 amino acids. Germline CDR1 MNHEY, CDR2 SVGEGT. The CDR3 here is CASSSSGLAAANTGELFF. DNA of the CDR3: TGTGCCAGCAGCTCCTCAGGACTAGCGGCCGCGAACACCGGGGAGCTGTTTTTT.

CDR3 sequence reads: CASSLGTAFYGYTF. In nucleotides, the CDR3 is TGTGCCAGCAGCCTCGGGACAGCCTTCTATGGCTACACCTTC. V and J are TRBV6-5 and TRBJ1-2; TRBD1 agrees at 7 bases. The ends lost 6 bases at V and 4 bases at J; junction bases unmatched: 8. Germline lookup yields CDR1 MNHEY and CDR2 SVGAGI. The length of the CDR3 is 14 residues.

This chain joins TRBV14 and TRBJ2-2, with 7 bases aligning to TRBD1. The CDR3 is made up of 16 amino acids. Unmatched junction bases numbered 9, after V lost 4 bases and J lost 4 bases. Per the germline V gene, CDR1 is SGHDN and CDR2 is FVKESK. As DNA, the CDR3 is TGTGCCAGCAGCCCAAGACCGGGACAGAGCACCGGGGAGCTGTTTTTT. It specifies CASSPRPGQSTGELFF.

The chain uses TRBV28 and TRBJ2-1; 11 bases are shared with TRBD1. Germline V gives CDR1 MDHEN, CDR2 SYDVKM. V lost 6 bases and J lost 4; bases outside the gene matches: 5. The length of the CDR3 is 15 residues. The DNA for the CDR3 is TGTGCCAGCAGAACGGACAGGGGGCTATACAATGAGCAGTTCTTC. Protein product: CASRTDRGLYNEQFF.

J is TRBJ1-1 and V is TRBV7-2; D is unresolved. V was cut by 3 bases and J by 0 bases, with 8 bases left in between. The length of the CDR3 is 14 residues. Germline V lookup: CDR1 SGHTA, CDR2 FQGNSA. CDR3 region: CASSFSEMNTEAFF. CDR3 in DNA: TGTGCCAGCAGCTTTTCTGAAATGAACACTGAAGCTTTCTTT. The variable domain in full, with the rest retrieved from reference TRBV7-2 and TRBJ1-1, is GAGVSQSPSNKVTEKGKDVELRCDPISGHTALYWYRQSLGQGLEFLIYFQGNSAPDKSGLPSDRFSAERTGGSVSTLTIQRTQQEDSAVYLCASSFSEMNTEAFFGQGTRLTVV.

CDR3: CASSDSGQGVFSSQPQHF. DNA of the CDR3: TGTGCCAGCAGTGACTCCGGACAGGGGGTTTTCTCAAGTCAGCCCCAGCATTTT. The chain recombines TRBV6-4 with TRBJ1-5; 10 nucleotides agree with TRBD1. CDR1 and CDR2 from the germline V gene are MRHNA and SNTAGT. V lost 0 bases, J lost 6 bases, and 11 bases stayed unmatched. CDR3 length equals 18 residues.

The chain carries TRBV5-6 and TRBJ1-2, with 7 positions matching TRBD1. Germline CDR1 is SGHDT and CDR2 is YYEEEE. Trimming removed 3 bases from V and 6 bases from J; junction bases left unmatched: 8. The CDR3 is 14 residues long. The CDR3 loop is CASSYPDRVDGYTF. CDR3 nucleotide sequence: TGTGCCAGCAGCTACCCCGACAGGGTAGATGGCTACACCTTC.

The genes are TRBV11-2 and TRBJ2-2; D not certain. Looked up from germline, CDR1 is SGHAT and CDR2 is FQNNGV. This CDR3 is 11 amino acids long. V shed 6 bases and J shed 5 bases, with 4 bases lying between them. The CDR3 loop is CASSITGELFF. The CDR3 DNA reads TGTGCCAGCAGTATTACCGGGGAGCTGTTTTTT.

The chain joins TRBV5-1 to TRBJ2-2, with D unresolved. Germline lookup yields CDR1 SGHRS and CDR2 YFSETQ. V shed 0 bases and J shed 1 base, with 10 bases lying between them. The CDR3 length is 16 residues. This chain's CDR3 is CASSLVHHQNTGELFF. Written as DNA, the CDR3 is TGCGCCAGCAGCTTGGTACACCACCAGAACACCGGGGAGCTGTTTTTT.

There are a few counts of this clone. The rearrangement joins TRBV28 to TRBJ2-7, with D tentatively TRBD1 (5 bases). The CDR3 covers 15 residues. Germline CDR1 is MDHEN and CDR2 is SYDVKM. Trimming shortened V by 1 base and J by 5 bases, and 15 bases separated the two germline ends. The CDR3 region has the DNA TGTGCCAGCAGTTTATTTGGTCAGGGTAAAAACGAGCAGTACTTC. Amino acids: CASSLFGQGKNEQYF. Looking up the rest from reference TRBV28 and TRBJ2-7 gives the full variable domain: DVKVTQSSRYLVKRTGEKVFLECVQDMDHENMFWYRQDPGLGLRLIYFSYDVKMKEKGDIPEGYSVSREKKERFSLILESASTNQTSMYLCASSLFGQGKNEQYFGPGTRLTVT.

The V and J genes are TRBV2 and TRBJ1-6; weak D call: TRBD1 (5 bases). Germline CDR1 reads SNHLY; CDR2 reads FYNNEI. The CDR3 consists of 14 residues. V dropped 6 bases and J dropped 10 bases, with 16 bases sitting between them. This chain's CDR3 is CASRDGDGLSPLHF. The CDR3 DNA reads as TGTGCCAGCAGAGACGGGGACGGATTATCACCCCTCCACTTT.

V gene TRBV9 combines with J gene TRBJ2-1, with 9 bases aligning to TRBD2. CDR3 length: 15 amino acids. Per the germline V gene, CDR1 is SGDLS and CDR2 is YYNGEE. Unmatched junction bases numbered 8, after V lost 4 bases and J lost 6 bases. In nucleotides, the CDR3 is TGTGCCAGCAGCCGCCCCGGGACTAGCCCCAATGAGCAGTTCTTC. Protein sequence: CASSRPGTSPNEQFF.

V gene TRBV20-1 combines with J gene TRBJ1-4; D is ambiguous. CDR3 length equals 12 residues. Trimming stripped 3 bases from V and 4 bases from J, with 6 bases between. Germline CDR1 and CDR2: DFQATT and SNEGSKA (reference sequence). CDR3 nucleotide sequence: TGCAGTGCTAGTTTGGTTAATGAAAAACTGTTTTTT. Translated, it gives CSASLVNEKLFF.